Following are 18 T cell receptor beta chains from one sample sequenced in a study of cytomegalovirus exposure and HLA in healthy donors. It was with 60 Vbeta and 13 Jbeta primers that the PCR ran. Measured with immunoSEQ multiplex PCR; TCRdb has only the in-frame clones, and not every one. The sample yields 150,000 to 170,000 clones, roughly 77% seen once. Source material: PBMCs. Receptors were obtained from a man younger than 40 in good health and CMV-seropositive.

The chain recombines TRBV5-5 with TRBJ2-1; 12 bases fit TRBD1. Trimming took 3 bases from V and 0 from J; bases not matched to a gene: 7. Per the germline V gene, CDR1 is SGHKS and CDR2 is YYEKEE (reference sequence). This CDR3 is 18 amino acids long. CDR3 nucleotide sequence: TGTGCCAGCAGCTGGGGACAGGGGGCGCCGAGCTCCTACAATGAGCAGTTCTTC. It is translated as CASSWGQGAPSSYNEQFF.

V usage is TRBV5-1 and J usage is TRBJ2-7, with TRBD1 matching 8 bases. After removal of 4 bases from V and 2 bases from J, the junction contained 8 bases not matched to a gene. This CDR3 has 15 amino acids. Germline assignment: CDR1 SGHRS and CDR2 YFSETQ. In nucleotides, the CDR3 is TGCGCCAGCAGCGCGGGACAGGCCAAACCCTACGAGCAGTACTTC. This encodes CASSAGQAKPYEQYF.

CDR3: CASSLGGWTGGLMEGYTF. The CDR3 region has the DNA TGTGCCAGCAGTTTGGGCGGGTGGACAGGGGGATTGATGGAGGGCTACACCTTC. The chain recombines TRBV28 with TRBJ1-2; TRBD1 aligns across 10 bases. The CDR3 covers 18 residues. With 3 bases clipped from V and 8 bases from J, the junction kept 18 bases outside the gene matches. Germline CDR1 and CDR2: MDHEN and SYDVKM.

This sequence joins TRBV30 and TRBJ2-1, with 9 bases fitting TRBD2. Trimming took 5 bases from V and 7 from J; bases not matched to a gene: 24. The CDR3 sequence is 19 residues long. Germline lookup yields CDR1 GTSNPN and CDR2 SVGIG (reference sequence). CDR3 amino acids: CAWAGGPLGGRGGENEQFF. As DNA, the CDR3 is TGTGCCTGGGCGGGGGGGCCTTTAGGCGGGAGGGGAGGGGAGAATGAGCAGTTCTTC.

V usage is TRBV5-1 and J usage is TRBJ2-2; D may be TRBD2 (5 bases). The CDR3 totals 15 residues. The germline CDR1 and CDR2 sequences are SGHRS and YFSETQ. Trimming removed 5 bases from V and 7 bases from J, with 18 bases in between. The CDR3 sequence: CASSGESAVNGELFF. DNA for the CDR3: TGCGCCAGCAGTGGGGAGAGCGCGGTCAACGGGGAGCTGTTTTTT. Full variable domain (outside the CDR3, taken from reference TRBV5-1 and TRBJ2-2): KAGVTQTPRYLIKTRGQQVTLSCSPISGHRSVSWYQQTPGQGLQFLFEYFSETQRNKGNFPGRFSGRQFSNSRSEMNVSTLELGDSALYLCASSGESAVNGELFFGEGSRLTVL.

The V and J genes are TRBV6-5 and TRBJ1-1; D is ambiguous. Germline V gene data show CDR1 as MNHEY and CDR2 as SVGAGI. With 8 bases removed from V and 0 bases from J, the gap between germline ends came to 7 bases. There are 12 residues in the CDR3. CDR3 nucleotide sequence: TGTGCCAGCGGACTTATGAACACTGAAGCTTTCTTT. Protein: CASGLMNTEAFF.

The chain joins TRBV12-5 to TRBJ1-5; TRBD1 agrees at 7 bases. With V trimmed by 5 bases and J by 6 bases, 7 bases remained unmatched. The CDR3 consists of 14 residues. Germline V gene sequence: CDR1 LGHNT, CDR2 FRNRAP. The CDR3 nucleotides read TGTGCTAGTGGTCAAACAGGGGCCCCTCAGCCCCAGCATTTT. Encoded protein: CASGQTGAPQPQHF.

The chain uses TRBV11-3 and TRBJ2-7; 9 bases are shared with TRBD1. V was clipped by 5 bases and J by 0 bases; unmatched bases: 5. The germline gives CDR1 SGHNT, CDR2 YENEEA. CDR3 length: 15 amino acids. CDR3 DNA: TGTGCCAGCAGCCTAAGACAGGGGGGCTCCTACGAGCAGTACTTC. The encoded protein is CASSLRQGGSYEQYF.

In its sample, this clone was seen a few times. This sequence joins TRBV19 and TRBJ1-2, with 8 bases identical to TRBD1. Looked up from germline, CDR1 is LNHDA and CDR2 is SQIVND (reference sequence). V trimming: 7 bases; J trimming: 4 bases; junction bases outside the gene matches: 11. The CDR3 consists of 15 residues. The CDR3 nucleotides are TGTGCCAGTACCCCCAGACAGGGGTCGATCTATGGCTACACCTTC. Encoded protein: CASTPRQGSIYGYTF. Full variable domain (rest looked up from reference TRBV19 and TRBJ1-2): DGGITQSPKYLFRKEGQNVTLSCEQNLNHDAMYWYRQDPGQGLRLIYYSQIVNDFQKGDIAEGYSVSREKKESFPLTVTSAQKNPTAFYLCASTPRQGSIYGYTFGSGTRLTVV.

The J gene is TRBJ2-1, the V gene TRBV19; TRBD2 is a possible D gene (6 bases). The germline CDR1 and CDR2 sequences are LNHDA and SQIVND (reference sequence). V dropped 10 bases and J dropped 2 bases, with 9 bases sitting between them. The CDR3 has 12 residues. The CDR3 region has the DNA TGTGCCACCGGCGGGACCTACAATGAGCAGTTCTTC. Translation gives CATGGTYNEQFF.

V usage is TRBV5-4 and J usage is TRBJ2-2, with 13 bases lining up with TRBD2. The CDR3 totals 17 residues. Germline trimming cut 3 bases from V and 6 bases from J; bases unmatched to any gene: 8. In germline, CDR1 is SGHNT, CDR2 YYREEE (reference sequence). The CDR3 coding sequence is TGTGCCAGCAGCTCCCGGACTAGCGGGAGTTATTCCGGGGAGCTGTTTTTT. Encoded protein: CASSSRTSGSYSGELFF.

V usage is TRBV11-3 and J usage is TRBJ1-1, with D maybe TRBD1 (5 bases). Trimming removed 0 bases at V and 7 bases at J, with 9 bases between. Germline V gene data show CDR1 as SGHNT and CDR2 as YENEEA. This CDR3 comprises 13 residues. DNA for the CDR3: TGTGCCAGCAGCTTAGAACGGGGGAGTGAAGCTTTCTTT. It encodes CASSLERGSEAFF.

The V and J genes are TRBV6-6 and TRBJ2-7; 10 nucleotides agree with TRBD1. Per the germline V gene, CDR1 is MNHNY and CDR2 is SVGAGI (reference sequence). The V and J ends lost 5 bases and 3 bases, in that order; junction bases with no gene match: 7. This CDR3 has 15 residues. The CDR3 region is CASSTPGTGVYEQYF. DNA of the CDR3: TGTGCCAGCAGTACTCCCGGGACAGGGGTCTACGAGCAGTACTTC.

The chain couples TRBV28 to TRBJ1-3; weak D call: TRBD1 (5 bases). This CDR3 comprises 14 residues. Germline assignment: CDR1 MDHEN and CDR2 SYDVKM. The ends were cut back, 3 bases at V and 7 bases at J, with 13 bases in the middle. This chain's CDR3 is CASSFRTGWNTIYF. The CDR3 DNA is TGTGCCAGCAGTTTCCGCACAGGTTGGAACACCATATATTTT.

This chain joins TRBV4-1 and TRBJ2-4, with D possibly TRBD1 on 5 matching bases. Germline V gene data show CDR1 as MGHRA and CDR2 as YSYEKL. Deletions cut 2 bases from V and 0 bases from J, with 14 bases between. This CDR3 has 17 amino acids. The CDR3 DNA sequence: TGCGCCAGCAGCCAATGGGGCCTACGACTAGCCAAAAACATTCAGTACTTC. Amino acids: CASSQWGLRLAKNIQYF.

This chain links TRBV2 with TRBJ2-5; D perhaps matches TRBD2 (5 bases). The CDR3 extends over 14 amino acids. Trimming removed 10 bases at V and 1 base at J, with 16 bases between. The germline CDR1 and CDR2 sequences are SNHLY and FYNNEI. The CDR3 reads CATGEPNLQETQYF. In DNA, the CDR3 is TGTGCCACCGGGGAACCGAACCTCCAAGAGACCCAGTACTTC.

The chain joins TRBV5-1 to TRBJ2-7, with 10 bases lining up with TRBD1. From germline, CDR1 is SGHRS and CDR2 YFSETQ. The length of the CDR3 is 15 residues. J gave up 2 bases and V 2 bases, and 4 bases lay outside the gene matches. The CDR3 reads CASSFQGQGAYEQYF. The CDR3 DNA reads TGCGCCAGCAGCTTCCAAGGACAGGGGGCCTACGAGCAGTACTTC.

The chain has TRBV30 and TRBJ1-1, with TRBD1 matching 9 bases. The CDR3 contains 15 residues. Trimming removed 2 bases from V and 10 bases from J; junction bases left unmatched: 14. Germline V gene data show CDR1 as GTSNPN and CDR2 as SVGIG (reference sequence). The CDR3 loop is CAWSTGTGLGVGAFF. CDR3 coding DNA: TGTGCCTGGAGTACCGGGACAGGGTTGGGGGTCGGAGCTTTCTTT. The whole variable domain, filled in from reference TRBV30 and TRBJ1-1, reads SQTIHQWPATLVQPVGSPLSLECTVEGTSNPNLYWYRQAAGRGLQLLFYSVGIGQISSEVPQNLSASRPQDRQFILSSKKLLLSDSGFYLCAWSTGTGLGVGAFFGQGTRLTVV.